One T cell receptor (beta chain) is described in this entry. Sequencing was performed with immunoSEQ multiplex PCR; in TCRdb, only in-frame clones are kept and a portion is missing. The sample holds around 260,000 clones, around 86% seen once. The CDR3 runs 15 residues. The V end was cut by 7 bases, the J end by 5 bases, with 20 bases between. Germline CDR1 reads SNHLY; CDR2 reads FYNNEI. This specimen belongs to a study of blood T cell repertoires in COVID-19. The V call is TRBV2, the J call TRBJ1-1, with D tentatively TRBD1 (5 bases). Sequencing used peripheral blood. The receptor was isolated from a woman aged 55-69 years with COVID-19, enrolled during active disease. The CDR3 coding sequence is TGTGCCAGCAAACCAGGAGAACATAGGGGAACTGAAGCTTTCTTT. This codes for CASKPGEHRGTEAFF.